This T cell receptor (beta chain) is drawn from a study of cytomegalovirus exposure and HLA in healthy donors listed by TCRdb under 2017. Some background on the complete study: An earlier analysis of roughly 630 of the donors reported approximately 270 Gb of sequence data and around 120 million unique TCR beta sequences from about 180 million T cells. Roughly 300 gigabases of sequencing data and 80 million or so unique TCR sequences were included in an early release covering several hundred HLA-typed donors. The genetic ancestry cluster associated with self-reported Caucasian donors included around four fifths of the roughly 400 genotyped donors. The study was designed to test whether signatures of past pathogen exposure could be identified by cataloging public T cell receptors. The T cell repertoires of some 700 subjects were profiled by immunosequencing and related to cytomegalovirus serostatus. A separate validation cohort of approximately 130 different subjects was used in addition to the 666-subject first cohort. High-throughput TCR immunosequencing, statistical association of individual TCRs with disease status, and machine learning were combined to predict cytomegalovirus infection status. In a later analysis, previously published TCR beta repertoires from 666 donors were re-analyzed and high-resolution HLA genotyping was added so that TCR occurrence patterns could be studied. The later analysis used no new phenotypic data to find candidate immune exposures, relying instead on TCR beta sequences and their occurrence across donors. An earlier analysis of a few hundred of the donors applied high-throughput TCR beta sequencing to assess whether each TCR beta V gene segment acted as functional or pseudogenic. Donor age, sex, ethnicity and CMV serostatus were compiled together with the repertoire data. A later genetic analysis used genome-wide SNP genotypes for about 55% of the 666 donors, treating that subset as a discovery cohort. All discovery cohort repertoires had been generated using a single sequencing platform. HLA typing covered class I and class II loci at four-digit resolution. The number of donors typed differed by locus, with 629-630 for A, B, C, DRB1 and DQB1, roughly 520 for DQA1, 600 to 610 for DPA1, and some 470 for DPB1. Several DR-DQ haplotypes were handled as single units for association and clustering because linkage in the cohort was strong. Among about 390 genotyped donors of the cohort, an average of 235,054 unique TCR beta nucleotide sequences were sequenced per donor, around 18% of them non-productive. On the study overall, not on this receptor specifically: Strong co-occurrence of HLA alleles, especially DR and DQ, made assigning TCR associations to individual alleles difficult. Several of the top co-occurrence clusters appeared to be linked to parvovirus B19, influenza, CMV and Epstein-Barr virus, according to a later analysis. A total of roughly 160 TCR beta chains were listed by the study as associated with cytomegalovirus. A later analysis found that HLA-associated TCR beta chains were more clonally expanded and had lower generation probabilities than equally common non-associated chains. The classifier was reported to diagnose cytomegalovirus status with high specificity and sensitivity in both the original cohort and the validation cohort. A further reported finding was that TCR beta sequences accurately predicted the HLA-A and HLA-B alleles for most subjects in the first cohort. In a later analysis, most CMV-associated TCR beta chains were found to appear HLA-restricted, with HLA associations seemingly driven largely by CMV exposure. A cluster of highly shared sequence variants was judged likely to be a technical artifact of the sequencing pipeline. Because HLA typing was missing for some donors at each locus, association tests included only the typed subset. Specific HLA alleles were associated with 15,000 to 20,000 TCR beta sequences at a false discovery rate of 0.05 in a later analysis. This cohort had only TCR beta chains sequenced, and the lack of alpha or paired-chain data limited which features could be detected. A later analysis found that TCR association rates varied across HLA loci, with DRB1 alleles showing the most associated TCRs and HLA-C alleles the fewest. In a later genetic analysis, a missense DCLRE1C variant was associated with V-gene and J-gene trimming of TCR beta chains, and the association was replicated in an independent cohort. In a later genetic analysis, fewer N-insertions in productive TCRs were reported among donors in an Asian-associated ancestry cluster than the roughly 640-donor mean. The authors suggested that the approach could potentially be generalized to other disease states and immunological phenotypes. Most TCR sequences were observed very rarely across donors, whereas some public TCRs were present in many individuals. Over 15 rarely observed V segments, including chromosome 9 orphons, were excluded from the earlier analysis of some 590 of the donors because counts were too low. Immune exposure information for the cohort was limited to CMV serostatus. In vitro tests confirmed that a few of the cytomegalovirus-associated TCR beta chains recognize cytomegalovirus antigens. Linkage disequilibrium might explain the correlated functional status among segregating V segments, but an unknown experimental factor could not be ruled out. Some IMGT-functional V segments, including TRBV6-2 and TRBV6-3, could not be distinguished by the 87-base-pair reads and were therefore excluded. Presence/absence analyses assumed roughly uniform sequencing depth across donors, an assumption that may not hold. In an earlier analysis of fewer than 700 of the donors, most TCR beta V segments appeared in productive rearrangements about 87% or about 30% of the time, broadly matching IMGT annotations.

There are 14 amino acids in the CDR3, from cysteine to phenylalanine inclusive. CDR3 DNA is the only sequence kept; it has 42 bases, read in frame from the first base. CDR1 SQVTM and CDR2 ANQGSEA are derived from the germline V gene. The cohort consisted of hundreds of healthy bone marrow donors. All cohort members were sampled while nominally healthy, although unrecorded immune exposures were likely present. The donor was CMV seronegative and was included in the group of hundreds of seronegative cohort members. A peripheral blood sample was collected from each donor, and TCR beta sequencing was performed on peripheral blood mononuclear cells. Genomic DNA extraction from the blood cell samples was performed with the Qiagen DNeasy Blood Extraction Kit. A word on this clone: The antigen this receptor binds is unknown. At one boundary the junction diverges from the germline segment, which might be a read error.

The library was prepared using the immunoSEQ multiplex PCR assay. A mixture of 60 forward primers for TCR Vbeta segments and 13 reverse primers for TCR Jbeta segments was used in the multiplex PCR. Amplification of the CDR3 region of rearranged TCR beta genes was performed with a multiplex PCR assay on genomic DNA. The amplified TCR beta libraries were sequenced on the Illumina HiSeq System as 87-base-pair reads. Under the source paper's analysis protocol: A later analysis counted 65 million to 90 million unique TCR beta chains across the 640 or so repertoires, and some 11 million of these chains were shared by at least two donors. Raw reads were error-corrected and collapsed into unique sequences with a nearest-neighbor algorithm that merged closely related sequences to remove PCR and sequencing errors. CDR3 sequences were aligned to IMGT reference sequences to assign V, D and J gene segments. For a sequence to be retained, a match of at least six nucleotides to both a V gene segment and a J gene segment was required. A rearrangement was called productive if the CDR3 had no stop codons and remained in frame with V and J, and every other rearrangement was called non-productive. CDR3 was defined by IMGT convention, running from the second conserved V-encoded cysteine to the conserved J-encoded phenylalanine. The earlier analysis of about 590 of the donors excluded sequences that lacked an unambiguous match to a single V gene segment. An earlier analysis of approximately 590 of the donors called V segments functional above 56.7% productive rearrangements and segregating when the between-donor standard deviation exceeded 5%. To diagnose cytomegalovirus status from the catalog of TCR beta chain sequences, a statistical classification framework was built. In a later analysis, V and J genes were assigned by comparing TCR nucleotide sequences against IMGT/GENE-DB human TR gene sequences. The TCRdist pipeline was used in a later analysis to assign CDR3 sequences and most-parsimonious VDJ recombination scenarios. In a later analysis, each TCR beta chain was defined by its CDR3 amino acid sequence together with its V-gene family, and reads without a unique V-gene family were excluded. As a way to deal with suspected cross-contamination and a sequencing artifact, a later analysis dropped more than 500 nucleotide sequences that were highly shared and had low generation probability. In a later analysis, a clonal expansion index was calculated for each public chain from normalized within-repertoire ranks of inferred template counts. Generation probabilities in a later analysis came from a VDJ recombination model fitted to out-of-frame rearrangements, and those results were checked against IGoR. Hypergeometric tests were used in a later analysis to score TCR-TCR, TCR-HLA and TCR-CMV co-occurrence, with a repertoire-size bias correction applied to the TCR pairs. In a later analysis, false discovery rates were estimated by permuting HLA or CMV assignments 20 times. A later analysis grouped co-occurring TCRs with DBSCAN, adding TCRdist sequence similarity when clustering within HLA-allele-positive subsets. Repertoires with fewer than 30,000 or more than 120,000 public chains, plus five repertoires with anomalous nucleotide sharing, were excluded from co-occurrence clustering. TCRdb provides this immuneACCESS table in a form limited to in-frame rearrangements. Some clones are lacking; in checked studies, under half of them reflect an unresolved V gene, and why the rest are absent is not known. V, J and clone size are taken as reported in that table, and D and trimming were inferred from the DNA itself. Recorded for this sample are 100,000 to 150,000 clones; roughly 78% of them occurred a single time. 5% to 6.5% of the sample is taken by the ten largest.

The chain employs TRBV29-1 and TRBJ1-2, with TRBD1 as a weak D call on 6 bases. Sequencing was done on a sample of PBMCs. The clonotype was recovered from a man aged 30-40 years in good health and CMV-seronegative. The nucleotide sequence reads TGCAGCGTTGAGACAGGCGCCGATAACTATGGCTACCCCTTC. This gives the protein CSVETGADNYGYPF.